The 18 T cell receptor beta chains below come from one sample, sequenced in a study of shared clonotypes between healthy human individuals. Clones were read by immunoSEQ multiplex PCR, and TCRdb kept only the in-frame ones, dropping some. The table lists approximately 2.3 million clones, 93% of them singletons. Sequenced sample: naive CD4+ T cells from PBMCs. The subset: CD45RA+ positively selected. These TCRs come from a man between 18 and 35 years old in good health. Some clones in this sample may be carry-over from other donors' samples.

The chain recombines TRBV15 with TRBJ2-3; 7 nucleotides agree with TRBD1. The V gene's germline CDR1 is LNHNV and CDR2 YYDKDF (reference sequence). Unmatched junction bases numbered 2, after V lost 3 bases and J lost 2 bases. The CDR3 extends over 14 amino acids. The CDR3 region has the DNA TGTGCCACCAGCAGGGACAGGATCACAGATACGCAGTATTTT. Its protein is CATSRDRITDTQYF.

As concerns this clone: Other DNA sequences in the same sample also yield this CDR3. The chain has TRBV7-9 and TRBJ1-1; D gene unclear. The CDR3 consists of 13 residues. V was clipped by 3 bases and J by 1 base, with 6 bases between them. The germline gives CDR1 SEHNR, CDR2 FQNEAQ (reference sequence). DNA of the CDR3: TGTGCCAGCAGCTTGCAGGAGAACACTGAAGCTTTCTTT. Protein product: CASSLQENTEAFF.

The V gene is TRBV28, the J gene TRBJ2-7; no definite D call. CDR3 length: 12 amino acids. CDR1 MDHEN and CDR2 SYDVKM come from the germline V gene. With 6 bases removed from V and 2 bases from J, the gap between germline ends came to 8 bases. For the CDR3, the DNA is TGTGCCAGCAGGCCGGATGCCTACGAGCAGTACTTC. This codes for CASRPDAYEQYF.

The rearrangement links TRBV27 to TRBJ2-3; D may be TRBD2 (5 bases). CDR1 MNHEY and CDR2 SMNVEV come from the germline V gene (reference sequence). Trimming removed 5 bases from V and 2 bases from J, with 26 bases in between. The CDR3 runs 19 residues. The DNA of the CDR3 is TGTGCCAGCAGTCCGTATTCCCCCGCTAGCCGGTGGCCCACAGATACGCAGTATTTT. It encodes CASSPYSPASRWPTDTQYF.

The chain uses TRBV19 and TRBJ1-5; possible D gene TRBD1, 6 bases. The CDR3 extends over 15 amino acids. V dropped 6 bases and J dropped 6 bases, with 18 bases sitting between them. The germline V gene encodes CDR1 LNHDA and CDR2 SQIVND (reference sequence). CDR3 coding DNA: TGTGCCAGTAGGACCAGGGATACAGGGACTCAGCCCCAGCATTTT. It specifies CASRTRDTGTQPQHF.

The rearrangement uses TRBV4-1 and TRBJ2-4; D may be TRBD2 (6 bases). The ends were cut back, 4 bases at V and 7 bases at J, with 20 bases in the middle. The CDR3 runs 16 residues. Looked up from germline, CDR1 is MGHRA and CDR2 is YSYEKL. CDR3 nucleotides: TGCGCCAGCAGCCCCGGTAGGGACTCCTCAGGGAACATTCAGTACTTC. It yields the protein CASSPGRDSSGNIQYF.

This chain connects TRBV29-1 to TRBJ2-3; a weak D match, TRBD2 (5 bases). This CDR3 comprises 13 residues. The germline gives CDR1 SQVTM, CDR2 ANQGSEA. The V gene lost 7 bases and the J gene lost 5 bases, with 16 bases spanning the gap. The CDR3 sequence is CSGTEARGDTQYF. The DNA of the CDR3 is TGCAGCGGGACCGAAGCCCGGGGAGATACGCAGTATTTT.

The rearrangement links TRBV7-3 to TRBJ2-7; tentative D call: TRBD1 (5 bases). The germline CDR1 and CDR2 sequences are SGHTA and FQGTGA. This CDR3 region has 13 residues. Trimming removed 5 bases from V and 5 bases from J, with 13 bases in between. The CDR3 sequence is CASSITRVDEQYF. In nucleotides, the CDR3 is TGTGCCAGCAGCATTACCAGGGTAGACGAGCAGTACTTC. Supplemented by reference TRBV7-3 and TRBJ2-7, the full variable domain reads GAGVSQTPSNKVTEKGKYVELRCDPISGHTALYWYRQSLGQGPEFLIYFQGTGAADDSGLPNDRFFAVRPEGSVSTLKIQRTERGDSAVYLCASSITRVDEQYFGPGTRLTVT.

This clone came up once. The chain couples TRBV2 to TRBJ2-3, with D possibly TRBD2 on 5 matching bases. Germline CDR1 SNHLY, CDR2 FYNNEI. V was shortened by 7 bases and J by 0 bases, with 17 bases between the two germline ends. The CDR3 runs 16 residues. CDR3 in amino acids: CASKSSSGSSTDTQYF. The CDR3 nucleotides are TGTGCCAGCAAGTCCTCGAGCGGCTCTAGCACAGATACGCAGTATTTT.

This chain connects TRBV19 to TRBJ1-2, with 9 bases that match TRBD1. CDR3 length: 14 residues. J gave up 4 bases and V 5 bases, and 5 bases lay outside the gene matches. Germline values: CDR1 LNHDA, CDR2 SQIVND (reference sequence). In nucleotides, the CDR3 is TGTGCCAGTAGTCTACAGGGGGCCGGCTATGGCTACACCTTC. As protein: CASSLQGAGYGYTF. The full variable domain, in which reference TRBV19 and TRBJ1-2 provide the parts outside the CDR3, is DGGITQSPKYLFRKEGQNVTLSCEQNLNHDAMYWYRQDPGQGLRLIYYSQIVNDFQKGDIAEGYSVSREKKESFPLTVTSAQKNPTAFYLCASSLQGAGYGYTFGSGTRLTVV.

The rearrangement joins TRBV5-6 to TRBJ1-2; no firm D call. The V end was cut by 4 bases, the J end by 8 bases, with 15 bases between. The CDR3 has 13 residues. Germline V gives CDR1 SGHDT, CDR2 YYEEEE. The CDR3 nucleotides are TGTGCCAGCAGCCCAGGTTCACTTTCAGGCTACACCTTC. It codes for CASSPGSLSGYTF.

V is TRBV27 and J is TRBJ2-7, with 9 bases aligning to TRBD1. V was pared by 1 base and J by 7 bases, with 8 bases of the junction left unmatched. In germline, CDR1 is MNHEY, CDR2 SMNVEV (reference sequence). The CDR3 is 15 residues long. CDR3 protein: CASSLLGTGTGEQYF. The CDR3, as DNA: TGTGCCAGCAGTTTATTAGGGACAGGGACGGGAGAGCAGTACTTC.

This clone was seen a few times. This chain connects TRBV6-5 to TRBJ1-1, with D unclear. The CDR3 length is 14 residues. Trimming removed 6 bases from V and 0 bases from J, with 11 bases in between. Germline CDR1 reads MNHEY; CDR2 reads SVGAGI. CDR3 loop: CASSSGRLNTEAFF. DNA of the CDR3: TGTGCCAGCAGCTCTGGACGGTTGAACACTGAAGCTTTCTTT.

V and J are TRBV25-1 and TRBJ1-2; tentatively, D is TRBD1 (6 bases). V was shortened by 6 bases and J by 4 bases, with 21 bases between the two germline ends. Germline lookup yields CDR1 MGHDK and CDR2 SYGVNS. There are 16 residues in the CDR3. CDR3 sequence: CASSVGGGGPLYGYTF. The CDR3 nucleotides read TGTGCCAGCAGCGTTGGAGGGGGGGGCCCTCTCTATGGCTACACCTTC.

J is TRBJ1-5 and V is TRBV27; D is unresolved. The CDR3 spans 16 residues. The germline gives CDR1 MNHEY, CDR2 SMNVEV (reference sequence). Between the trimmed V and J ends, which lost 6 bases and 7 bases, there was a span of 22 bases. The CDR3 DNA reads TGTGCCAGCAGCCCACCTGAGGAAGGGCTCGGACAGCCCCAGCATTTT. Translation: CASSPPEEGLGQPQHF.

V is TRBV6-4 and J is TRBJ1-3, with a possible D match to TRBD1 (5 bases). Deletions cut 6 bases from V and 3 bases from J, with 15 bases between. CDR1 and CDR2 (germline): MRHNA, SNTAGT. The CDR3 has 15 residues. The CDR3 sequence: CASSPGPGSGNTIYF. DNA of the CDR3: TGTGCCAGCAGCCCGGGACCCGGGAGTGGAAACACCATATATTTT.

This clone was observed once. CDR3 sequence: CASRAGTGDPYEQYF. In DNA form, the CDR3 reads TGTGCCAGCAGGGCCGGGACAGGGGATCCCTACGAGCAGTACTTC. The chain has TRBV6-5 and TRBJ2-7, with 10 bases aligning to TRBD1. The CDR3 is 15 residues long. V lost 6 bases to trimming and J lost 2 bases; unmatched junction nucleotides: 7. CDR1 and CDR2 (germline): MNHEY, SVGAGI.

Note on this clone: The sample carries other DNA sequences with the same CDR3. This sequence joins TRBV2 and TRBJ1-1; tentatively, D is TRBD1 (5 bases). This CDR3 contains 14 residues. Between the trimmed V and J ends, which lost 6 bases and 0 bases, there was a span of 11 bases. Germline CDR1 is SNHLY and CDR2 is FYNNEI. CDR3 loop: CASREGRLNTEAFF. The CDR3 coding sequence is TGTGCCAGCAGGGAGGGACGCCTGAACACTGAAGCTTTCTTT.